This TCR beta chain was identified in a study of control samples from healthy donors and cancer patients. Produced via immunoSEQ multiplex PCR; TCRdb's table is partial and in-frame only. The table shows about 150,000 clones, with over 85% occurring only once. This CDR3 is 15 amino acids long. Germline values: CDR1 MNHEY, CDR2 SVGEGT. The germline V and J ends were trimmed by 2 bases and 8 bases, with 15 bases remaining between them. The sequencing sample was made of blood. This receptor was obtained from a woman aged 40 to 50 in good health. J is TRBJ1-4 and V is TRBV6-2 or TRBV6-3; the D gene is possibly TRBD1 (5 bases). CDR3 DNA sequence: TGTGCCAGCAGTTACGGGGGGAACGCACTGGAAAAACTGTTTTTT. It yields the protein CASSYGGNALEKLFF.